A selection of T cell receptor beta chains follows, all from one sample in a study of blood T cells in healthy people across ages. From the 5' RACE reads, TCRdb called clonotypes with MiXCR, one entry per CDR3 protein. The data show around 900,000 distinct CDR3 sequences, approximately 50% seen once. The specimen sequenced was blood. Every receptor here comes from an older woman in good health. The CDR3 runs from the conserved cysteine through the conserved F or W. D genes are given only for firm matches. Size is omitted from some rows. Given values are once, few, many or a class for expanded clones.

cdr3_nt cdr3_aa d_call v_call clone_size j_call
TGTGCCAGCAGCTTGGCAGGGAAGTACAGCGGCAATGAGCAGTTCTTC CASSLAGKYSGNEQFF - TRBV11-3 - TRBJ2-1
TGTGCCAACTCACCACTCAGGACTGGGGCGGAGCAGTTCTTC CANSPLRTGAEQFF - TRBV18 - TRBJ2-1
TGCAGTGCTAGACTTCCCTCGGCAGGGAGAGGCTATGGCTACACCTTC CSARLPSAGRGYGYTF - TRBV20-1 - TRBJ1-2
TGTGCCAGCAGCTTAGTCAGGACAGGGTTGATTCCGGCTGGCTACACCTTC CASSLVRTGLIPAGYTF TRBD1 TRBV7-2 - TRBJ1-2
TGTGCCAGCAGTCTCCTCCGACAGGGGGCTTACGAGCAGTACTTC CASSLLRQGAYEQYF TRBD1 TRBV6-5 - TRBJ2-7
TGTGCCAGCAGTTTAGGGACAGCAAGCGAGCAGTACTTC CASSLGTASEQYF - TRBV12-3/TRBV12-4 - TRBJ2-7
TGTGCCAGCAGTTTTCTAGGGGGAAACACTGAAGCTTTCTTT CASSFLGGNTEAFF - TRBV12-3/TRBV12-4 - TRBJ1-1
TGCGCCAGCAGCCCAACAGGGAGGGGTGCCAAAAACATTCAGTACTTC CASSPTGRGAKNIQYF - TRBV4-1 - TRBJ2-4
TGTGCCATCAGTGACGGGCGGAGGGATCAGCCCCAGCATTTT CAISDGRRDQPQHF - TRBV10-3 - TRBJ1-5
TGTGCCAGCAGTGATTACAGCAATCAGCCCCAGCATTTT CASSDYSNQPQHF - TRBV2 - TRBJ1-5
TGTGCCAGCAGTCCTAGGACTAGCGGGAGAGGGACCTACGAGCAGTACTTC CASSPRTSGRGTYEQYF TRBD2 TRBV6-2/TRBV6-3 - TRBJ2-7
TGTGCCAGCAGTTTTGTTCGTCCAGGGCGGGAAGGCTACACCTTC CASSFVRPGREGYTF - TRBV27 - TRBJ1-2
TGTGCCAGCAGCCGGGGGACTAGCGGGAACTACGAGCAGTACTTC CASSRGTSGNYEQYF TRBD2 TRBV4-2 - TRBJ2-7
TGTGCCACCAGCAGAGATTACAGGGAATACGAGCAGTACTTC CATSRDYREYEQYF - TRBV15 - TRBJ2-7
TGCAGCGCCTCTAGCGGGTTTCGAGATACGCAGTATTTT CSASSGFRDTQYF TRBD2 TRBV29-1 few TRBJ2-3
TGCAGTGCCATAGGGGGGCCCGGTCTAGCGAGGGACTCCTACGAGCAGTACTTC CSAIGGPGLARDSYEQYF - TRBV20-1 - TRBJ2-7
TGCAGTGCTAGTCCGGCTAGTGGGAGCCGCTACAATGAGCAGTTCTTC CSASPASGSRYNEQFF - TRBV20-1 - TRBJ2-1
TGCAGTGCTAGAGGAACAGGGCATCAGACCCAGTACTTC CSARGTGHQTQYF - TRBV20-1 - TRBJ2-5
TGTGCCAGCAGCTTAGGGGACAGTACCACCTACGAGCAGTACTTC CASSLGDSTTYEQYF TRBD1 TRBV7-7 - TRBJ2-7
TGTGCCAGCAGCGCCGCCGGACTGAGCAATCAGCCCCAGCATTTT CASSAAGLSNQPQHF - TRBV9 - TRBJ1-5
TGTGCCAGCAGTGATCTAGGGGCGGACTACGAGCAGTACTTC CASSDLGADYEQYF - TRBV2 - TRBJ2-7
TGCGCCAGCAGCCAAGATCGGTATTTGTATGGCTACACCTTC CASSQDRYLYGYTF - TRBV4-1 few TRBJ1-2
TGCAGTGCTAGCGACCCTGGGGGCGTACGAACCTACGAGCAGTACTTC CSASDPGGVRTYEQYF - TRBV20-1 - TRBJ2-7
TGTGCCAGCAGTTACCGGGGGACCGCCGAGCAGTACTTC CASSYRGTAEQYF - TRBV6-5 few TRBJ2-7
TGTGCCAGCAGCTTACAGCGGGAGGGCACAGATACGCAGTATTTT CASSLQREGTDTQYF TRBD2 TRBV11-2 few TRBJ2-3
TGTGCCAGCAGCTTAGTTAACGTGGGAGGGCAAGAGAGCCAGTACTTC CASSLVNVGGQESQYF TRBD2 TRBV11-2 many TRBJ2-5
TGTGCCAGCAGTTACTCGGAGGTAGGGTACGAGCAGTACTTC CASSYSEVGYEQYF - TRBV6-5 - TRBJ2-7
TGTGCCAGCAGCTTTCCCGGCCTACAAGAGACCCAGTACTTC CASSFPGLQETQYF - TRBV7-2 - TRBJ2-5
TGTGCCAGCAGCCGGTTGACAGGGTTAGGTGTGCAGTACTTC CASSRLTGLGVQYF TRBD1 TRBV3-1 - TRBJ2-5
TGTGCCAGCAGCTTGTTGTGGGGTCCCCCCCATGAGCAGTACTTC CASSLLWGPPHEQYF - TRBV5-6 - TRBJ2-7
TGTGCCAGCAGGACGGGACGGTCGGCCCTCCACTTT CASRTGRSALHF - TRBV12-3/TRBV12-4 - TRBJ1-6
TGCGCCAGCAGCTTAGTACAGGGGGCCGGAGAGGTCCAGTTCTTC CASSLVQGAGEVQFF TRBD1 TRBV5-1 few TRBJ2-1
TGTGCCAGCAGTCTGCGGGACTGGACAGATACGCAGTATTTT CASSLRDWTDTQYF - TRBV27 few TRBJ2-3
TGTGCCAGCAGCCTGTGGGACCGGATCGCCGCTAAGGGGGTTAACTATGGCTACACCTTC CASSLWDRIAAKGVNYGYTF - TRBV5-4 - TRBJ1-2
TGTGCCAGCAGTTCGACAGGGCCTCCCCGTGGTGAGCAGTTCTTC CASSSTGPPRGEQFF TRBD1 TRBV27 many TRBJ2-1
TGTACCAGCAGTTTATCTCCAGCGGGAGTCTCCCGGGAGGCCCAGTACTTC CTSSLSPAGVSREAQYF TRBD2 TRBV12-3/TRBV12-4 - TRBJ2-5
TGTGCCAGCAGCGACCTAGGGGGAGCCTACGAGCAGTACTTC CASSDLGGAYEQYF - TRBV6-1 - TRBJ2-7
TGTGCCAGCAGTGAGGGGGCCTCCTACAATGAGCAGTTCTTC CASSEGASYNEQFF - TRBV2 once TRBJ2-1
TGCGCCAGCAGCTTCGGGCGTACCAAAAACATTCAGTACTTC CASSFGRTKNIQYF - TRBV5-1 few TRBJ2-4
TGTGCCAGCAGCCACGGACGGCCGTGGTCCGAGACTGCAACTAATGAAAAACTGTTTTTT CASSHGRPWSETATNEKLFF - TRBV11-2 - TRBJ1-4
TGCGCCAGCAGCCAGCCGCCGGGGAGGGAGAATGAGCAGTACTTC CASSQPPGRENEQYF TRBD2 TRBV4-1 once TRBJ2-5
TGTGCCAGCAGCACGCTGCAACAGGGGGCCGATGAAAAACTGTTTTTT CASSTLQQGADEKLFF - TRBV21-1 once TRBJ1-4
TGTGCCACCAGTGGTTCTACAGGGAGGGACACTGAAGCTTTCTTT CATSGSTGRDTEAFF - TRBV24-1 - TRBJ1-1
TGTGCCAGCAGTTTAGGGGCGGTAGCGGCCGAGCAGTTCTTC CASSLGAVAAEQFF - TRBV12-3/TRBV12-4 - TRBJ2-1
TGTGCCAGCAGTTTAGCCGGATGGGGGGCAGCTGGCTACACCTTC CASSLAGWGAAGYTF - TRBV12-3/TRBV12-4 few TRBJ1-2
TGTGCCAGCAGTTTAAGGGGAGCGGGAGGTCCCTCTGGGGCCAACGTCCTGACTTTC CASSLRGAGGPSGANVLTF TRBD2 TRBV27 - TRBJ2-6
TGTGCCAGCAACCACGGACTCCCCCCGGGGGATACGCAGTATTTT CASNHGLPPGDTQYF - TRBV2 - TRBJ2-3
TGTGCCAGCAGTTTAGTAGCGGGAGGGAGAATTGGGAATGAGCAGTTCTTC CASSLVAGGRIGNEQFF TRBD2 TRBV12-3/TRBV12-4 - TRBJ2-1
TGCGCCAGCAGCCTCGGACAGGAGGGTTCTTACAATGAGCAGTTCTTC CASSLGQEGSYNEQFF - TRBV4-1 - TRBJ2-1
TGTGCCAGCAGTTACGGGGCCGAGACAGGCTCCTACAATGAGCAGTTCTTC CASSYGAETGSYNEQFF - TRBV6-5 - TRBJ2-1
TGTGCCAGCAGTTACGGGGAGTTTGAAGCTTTCTTT CASSYGEFEAFF - TRBV6-2/TRBV6-3 - TRBJ1-1
TGTGCCAGCATTAGCCCGAGGACAGGGGCCAAAAACATTCAGTACTTC CASISPRTGAKNIQYF TRBD1 TRBV28 once TRBJ2-4